Listed below are T cell receptor beta chains from one sample, sequenced in a study of T-cell reconstitution after alpha-beta-depleted transplantation in children. TCRdb called the PCR reads again in MiXCR, with one record for every CDR3 protein. Counted here are some 140,000 distinct CDR3 sequences, 9.5% to 10% occurring once; the ten biggest clones make up 24%. Here the sequenced sample was PBMCs, mostly from graft donor cells, taken 180 days after TCRalphabeta/CD19-depleted stem cell transplant. These TCRs come from a girl younger than two who had a stem cell transplant for combined immunodeficiency, so the T cells may come from the graft donor. The CDR3 runs from the conserved cysteine through the conserved F or W. D genes are given only for firm matches. Clone size is stated in some rows and not others, as once, few, many or a class when expanded.

few | TRBJ2-3 | - | TRBV6-1 | TGTGCCAGCAGTGAACTCGTCGAGACGCAGTATTTT | CASSELVETQYF
- | TRBJ2-1 | - | TRBV7-2 | TGTGCCAGCAGCTCTACCCGTAGGGCCTATGAGCAGTTCTTC | CASSSTRRAYEQFF
few | TRBJ2-7 | - | TRBV3-1 | TGTGCCAGCAGCCAAGTGTCAGGGGAGGTGGGGGAGCAGTACTTC | CASSQVSGEVGEQYF
- | TRBJ2-2 | - | TRBV20-1 | TGCAGTGCTAGCTCGGCAGCACAGGGACCTACCGGGGAGCTGTTTTTT | CSASSAAQGPTGELFF
few | TRBJ1-1 | - | TRBV7-9 | TGTGCCAGCAGCCCCGGACAGCTTGAAGCTTTCTTT | CASSPGQLEAFF
few | TRBJ1-4 | - | TRBV6-5 | TGTGCCAGCAGTTATGGCGGGGCAACTAATGAAAAACTGTTTTTT | CASSYGGATNEKLFF
few | TRBJ1-5 | TRBD1 | TRBV28 | TGTGCCAGCAGTTTAACGGGACAGGGCTACAATAGCAATCAGCCCCAGCATTTT | CASSLTGQGYNSNQPQHF
many | TRBJ1-5 | - | TRBV12-3/TRBV12-4 | TGTGCCAGCAGTTTAAGGGCAGGGAAGAGTGGCAATCAGCCCCAGCATTTT | CASSLRAGKSGNQPQHF
- | TRBJ2-5 | TRBD2 | TRBV4-1 | TGCGCCAGCAGCCACCCCACCGGGACTAGCGGGAGGTCGGAGACCCAGTACTTC | CASSHPTGTSGRSETQYF
- | TRBJ2-7 | - | TRBV7-6 | TGTGCCAGCAGCCTCCGGGACGGAGCTTACGAGCAGTACTTC | CASSLRDGAYEQYF
few | TRBJ2-3 | - | TRBV7-6 | TGTGCCAGCAGCTTATTGTACTTTGCAGATACGCAGTATTTT | CASSLLYFADTQYF
- | TRBJ2-6 | - | TRBV7-9 | TGTGCCAGCTCAAACATGAGGGTTACTGGGGCCAACGTCCTGACTTTC | CASSNMRVTGANVLTF
many | TRBJ2-5 | - | TRBV7-2 | TGTGCCAGCAGCTCCCAGGGGACCCAGTACTTC | CASSSQGTQYF
few | TRBJ2-5 | - | TRBV7-9 | TGTGCCAGCAGCTGGACAGACCAAGAGACCCAGTACTTC | CASSWTDQETQYF
- | TRBJ2-5 | - | TRBV7-2 | TGTGCCAGCAGCTTCCAGCAAGAGACCCAGTACTTC | CASSFQQETQYF
- | TRBJ2-7 | - | TRBV20-1 | TGCAGTGCTAGAGATTTCACAGCGCAGTACTTC | CSARDFTAQYF
few | TRBJ2-7 | - | TRBV2 | TGTGCCAGCAGTGAATCCAGCAACCGCTCCTACGAGCAGTACTTC | CASSESSNRSYEQYF
few | TRBJ2-1 | TRBD2 | TRBV15 | TGTGCCACCAGCCGGGGGACTAGCGAACAGTTCTTC | CATSRGTSEQFF
many | TRBJ2-3 | - | TRBV5-5 | TGTGCCAGCAGCTTTATGCATGGAGGAGATACGCAGTATTTT | CASSFMHGGDTQYF
few | TRBJ2-1 | - | TRBV7-3 | TGTGCCAGCAGCTTAACACGGGGGTACAATGAGCAGTTCTTC | CASSLTRGYNEQFF
few | TRBJ2-1 | TRBD2 | TRBV7-9 | TGTGCCAGCAGCTTTTTGGGCGGGAGCTCCTACAATGAGCAGTTCTTC | CASSFLGGSSYNEQFF